These 16 T cell receptor beta chains originate from one sample sequenced in a study of T cells in Graves' hyperthyroidism and ophthalmopathy. Amplification of TCR beta CDR3 regions used RNA as the template. During a first-round RT-PCR of the TCR CDR3, the HTBI primer set was used. Using its own MiXCR run on the multiplex PCR reads, TCRdb lists one record per CDR3 protein. The sample consists of 500,000 to 600,000 distinct CDR3 sequences, 40% to 55% of them appearing once. Sequenced: peripheral blood or thyroid tissue (not recorded which). All receptors come from a woman aged 18-30 years with Graves' hyperthyroidism.

This clonotype appeared many times. The rearrangement links TRBV20-1 to TRBJ2-7; D gene unclear. V was shortened by 0 bases and J by 0 bases, with 12 bases between the two germline ends. The CDR3 has 15 residues. From germline, CDR1 is DFQATT and CDR2 SNEGSKA (reference sequence). In DNA, the CDR3 is TGCAGTGCTAGAGATCAGGTGAGGAGCTCCTACGAGCAGTACTTC. Amino acid sequence: CSARDQVRSSYEQYF.

The rearrangement links TRBV5-6 to TRBJ2-1; D may match TRBD1 or TRBD2 (6 bases each). Germline V gene sequence: CDR1 SGHDT, CDR2 YYEEEE. The CDR3 has 15 amino acids. V lost 0 bases and J lost 3, with 10 bases in between. The CDR3 protein is CASSLDRGRYNEQFF. In nucleotides, the CDR3 is TGTGCCAGCAGCTTGGATCGGGGGCGCTACAATGAGCAGTTCTTC.

In the case of this clonotype: Mismatch with germline at one junction end may stem from a read error. V and J are TRBV7-2 and TRBJ2-5; perhaps TRBD1 as D (6 bases). Germline V gives CDR1 SGHTA, CDR2 FQGNSA. CDR3 size: 13 residues. CDR3: CAGSLRQEETQYF. CDR3 bases: TGTGCCGGCAGCTTGAGACAGGAAGAGACCCAGTACTTC.

As regards this clonotype: Germline and junction disagree at one end, which may indicate a read error. The V gene is TRBV6-5, the J gene TRBJ1-4, with 7 bases fitting TRBD1. The CDR3 loop spans 17 amino acids. From germline, CDR1 is MNHEY and CDR2 SVGAGI. The CDR3 DNA sequence: TGTGCCACCCTCCCGGGACAGCCGAGAAACCTTAATGAAAACCTGTTTTTT. This codes for CATLPGQPRNLNENLFF.

This sequence joins TRBV9 and TRBJ2-3, with TRBD2 matching over 11 bases. The CDR3 sequence is 16 residues long. Trimming removed 4 bases from V and 3 bases from J; junction bases left unmatched: 7. Germline lookup yields CDR1 SGDLS and CDR2 YYNGEE. The DNA for the CDR3 is TGTGCCAGCAGCACGCTTAGCGGGAGGGGTACAGATACGCAGTATTTT. Amino acid sequence: CASSTLSGRGTDTQYF.

This clonotype occurred a few times. The V gene is TRBV25-1, the J gene TRBJ2-3; D is undetermined. Trimming removed 4 bases from V and 5 bases from J, with 4 bases in between. The germline CDR1 and CDR2 sequences are MGHDK and SYGVNS. This CDR3 is 11 amino acids long. The CDR3 bases are TGTGCCAGCAGTGCTTTAGATACGCAGTATTTT. Translation gives CASSALDTQYF.

About this clonotype: Possible read error: a much larger clone is one base away. The J gene is TRBJ2-7, the V gene TRBV9; D is ambiguous. Germline loops: CDR1 SGDLS, CDR2 YYNGEE. CDR3 length equals 13 residues. The DNA of the CDR3 is TGTGACAGCAGCGTAGCTACTTGGGACGAGCAGTACTTC. This sequence encodes CDSSVATWDEQYF.

This clonotype showed up many times. This chain uses TRBV2 with TRBJ1-2; D may be TRBD1 (6 bases). Germline V gene lookup returns CDR1 SNHLY and CDR2 FYNNEI. This CDR3 is built from 15 residues. V lost 3 bases to trimming and J lost 2 bases, with 13 bases between them. In DNA, the CDR3 is TGTGCCAGCAGTGAGTTAGGGACATCGAACTATGGCTACACCTTC. Translation: CASSELGTSNYGYTF.

This clonotype was counted many times. The rearrangement links TRBV4-3 to TRBJ1-5; no clear D gene. V lost 1 base, J lost 9 bases, and 22 bases lay in between. Germline V gene data show CDR1 as LGHNA and CDR2 as YSLEER. The CDR3 has 17 amino acids. CDR3 nucleotides: TGCGCCAGCAGCCAAGCTCCGGCAGGTGGGCAAAATACGCCCCAGCATTTT. It encodes CASSQAPAGGQNTPQHF.

V and J are TRBV20-1 and TRBJ1-2; 10 nucleotides line up with TRBD1. V dropped 5 bases and J dropped 0; count of bases not matched to a gene: 15. The CDR3 length is 18 residues. The germline CDR1 and CDR2 sequences are DFQATT and SNEGSKA (reference sequence). The CDR3 is CSARSGTGVTAANYGYTF. The CDR3 region has the DNA TGCAGTGCTCGTTCGGGGACAGGGGTCACCGCGGCTAACTATGGCTACACCTTC.

This clonotype was recorded many times. J is TRBJ2-7 and V is TRBV11-2; D is perhaps TRBD2 (6 bases). The CDR3 covers 13 residues. The germline V gene has CDR1 SGHAT and CDR2 FQNNGV. V dropped 1 base and J dropped 7 bases, with 11 bases sitting between them. In DNA form, the CDR3 reads TGTGCCAGCAGCTTAGTCGGGGCGGGGGAGCAGTACTTC. Protein product: CASSLVGAGEQYF.

The rearrangement links TRBV2 to TRBJ2-3, with D possibly being TRBD2 (5 bases). CDR1 SNHLY and CDR2 FYNNEI come from the germline V gene. With 8 bases removed from V and 3 bases from J, the gap between germline ends came to 9 bases. The CDR3 has 12 amino acids. CDR3 sequence reads: CASLTGTDTQYF. Here the CDR3 DNA reads TGTGCCAGCTTGACGGGGACAGATACGCAGTATTTT.

The DNA for the CDR3 is TGTGCCACCAGCCCCGGGACAGGGGGCTATGGCTACACCTTC. Translated: CATSPGTGGYGYTF. This chain connects TRBV24-1 to TRBJ1-2; 11 bases are shared with TRBD1. The trim removed 7 bases at V and 4 bases at J, leaving 4 bases unmatched. There are 14 residues in the CDR3. From germline, CDR1 is KGHDR and CDR2 SFDVKD.

This clonotype was counted a single time. The chain couples TRBV5-1 to TRBJ1-3; TRBD1 might be the D (5 bases). This CDR3 spans 15 amino acids. Germline CDR1 is SGHRS and CDR2 is YFSETQ. Trimming shortened V by 4 bases and J by 2 bases, and 13 bases separated the two germline ends. CDR3 DNA: TGCGCCAGCAGCGATACGGGGACGACTGGAAACACCATATATTTT. Amino acid sequence: CASSDTGTTGNTIYF. Full variable domain (rest looked up from reference TRBV5-1 and TRBJ1-3): KAGVTQTPRYLIKTRGQQVTLSCSPISGHRSVSWYQQTPGQGLQFLFEYFSETQRNKGNFPGRFSGRQFSNSRSEMNVSTLELGDSALYLCASSDTGTTGNTIYFGEGSWLTVV.

In this sample, this clonotype turned up a few times. V and J are TRBV7-9 and TRBJ2-7; D might be TRBD1 (8 bases). CDR1 and CDR2 from the germline V gene are SEHNR and FQNEAQ (reference sequence). Trimming pared 6 bases from V and 2 bases from J, leaving 17 bases between. This CDR3 has 15 amino acids. The CDR3 DNA reads TGTGCCAGCAGGGCGGACAGGGACTATACCTACGAGCAGTACTTC. Protein product: CASRADRDYTYEQYF. The variable domain in full, with the rest retrieved from reference TRBV7-9 and TRBJ2-7, is DTGVSQNPRHKITKRGQNVTFRCDPISEHNRLYWYRQTLGQGPEFLTYFQNEAQLEKSRLLSDRFSAERPKGSFSTLEIQRTEQGDSAMYLCASRADRDYTYEQYFGPGTRLTVT.

This sequence joins TRBV7-9 and TRBJ2-7; a weak D match, TRBD2 (5 bases). Germline lookup yields CDR1 SEHNR and CDR2 FQNEAQ (reference sequence). The CDR3 spans 15 residues. The V and J ends lost 3 bases and 5 bases respectively, with 17 bases between them. CDR3 amino acids: CASSFQEGAFDEQYF. Here the CDR3 DNA reads TGTGCCAGCAGCTTTCAAGAGGGAGCATTCGACGAGCAGTACTTC. The complete variable domain, with remaining parts taken from reference TRBV7-9 and TRBJ2-7, reads DTGVSQNPRHKITKRGQNVTFRCDPISEHNRLYWYRQTLGQGPEFLTYFQNEAQLEKSRLLSDRFSAERPKGSFSTLEIQRTEQGDSAMYLCASSFQEGAFDEQYFGPGTRLTVT.